The 26 T cell receptor beta chains below were found in one sample sequenced in a study of T-cell reconstitution after alpha-beta-depleted transplantation in children (dated by TCRdb to the mid-2010s). The library was prepared using PCR. This sample was sequenced with an Illumina HiSeq 2500. Molecular barcoding was employed in the preparation of TCR libraries, with unique molecular identifiers being used to normalize TCRbeta repertoire quantification. TCRdb took the public reads, trimmed them with fastp at Q25, ran MiXCR for clone calling and kept in-frame beta chains. Under each unique CDR3 protein, matching rows form one entry showing the most common genes and DNA. In all, the sample holds 350,000 to 400,000 distinct CDR3 sequences, and approximately 12% of those were seen once. The top ten hold around 4.5% of the sample. The sequences come from PBMCs, collected from the stem cell graft. These receptors were taken from a human donor who donated a stem cell graft to a child with Fanconi anemia.

The genes are TRBV3-1 and TRBJ2-1, with TRBD1 matching 8 bases. Germline CDR1 LGHDT, CDR2 YNNKEL (reference sequence). V trimming: 3 bases; J trimming: 4 bases; junction bases outside the gene matches: 2. The CDR3 is 14 amino acids. The CDR3 loop reads CASSQDREYNEQFF. The CDR3 DNA follows: TGTGCCAGCAGCCAGGACAGGGAGTACAATGAGCAGTTCTTC.

The rearrangement joins TRBV7-8 to TRBJ2-5; maybe TRBD1 (7 bases). The germline V gene has CDR1 SGHVS and CDR2 FQNEAQ. Trimming took 2 bases from V and 2 from J, leaving 12 bases between them. The length of the CDR3 is 15 residues. The CDR3 sequence: CASSLNSGGQETQYF. The CDR3 region has the DNA TGTGCCAGCAGCTTAAATTCAGGGGGGCAAGAGACCCAGTACTTC. Full variable domain (rest looked up from reference TRBV7-8 and TRBJ2-5): GAGVSQSPRYKVAKRGQDVALRCDPISGHVSLFWYQQALGQGPEFLTYFQNEAQLDKSGLPSDRFFAERPEGSVSTLKIQRTQQEDSAVYLCASSLNSGGQETQYFGPGTRLLVL.

The chain links TRBV19 to TRBJ2-2; D not certain. This CDR3 is 15 amino acids long. Deletions cut 5 bases from V and 0 bases from J, with 10 bases between. Germline CDR1 LNHDA, CDR2 SQIVND (reference sequence). The CDR3 loop reads CASSYQIANTGELFF. In DNA, the CDR3 is TGTGCCAGTAGTTACCAGATCGCGAACACCGGGGAGCTGTTTTTT.

There are a few counts of this clonotype. DNA of the CDR3: TGTGCCAGCCGCCGGCAGGGACAGAACACTGAAGCTTTCTTT. Translated, it gives CASRRQGQNTEAFF. The chain couples TRBV6-1 to TRBJ1-1, with a tentative D call TRBD1 (6 bases). Trimming pared 8 bases from V and 1 base from J, leaving 14 bases between. CDR1 is MNHNS, CDR2 SASEGT, per germline. CDR3 length: 14 residues.

For the CDR3, the DNA is TGTGCCAGCAGCTTGGACATTGGGTACGGTACGCAGTATTTT. Protein: CASSLDIGYGTQYF. This chain uses TRBV7-2 with TRBJ2-3, with D tentatively TRBD1 (5 bases). The CDR3 runs to 14 residues. The V gene's germline CDR1 is SGHTA and CDR2 FQGNSA. Trimming took 3 bases from V and 8 from J, leaving 15 bases between them.

This clonotype was recorded many times. The chain joins TRBV10-2 to TRBJ1-4, with D unresolved. Trimming took off 7 bases at V and 11 bases at J, with 11 bases between the two ends. This CDR3 is built from 11 residues. Germline V CDR1 and CDR2: WSHSY, SAAADI. The CDR3 spells CASTEGEKLFF. The DNA for the CDR3 is TGCGCCAGCACGGAGGGAGAGAAACTGTTTTTT.

Only a few counts were recorded for this clonotype. V usage is TRBV5-1 and J usage is TRBJ1-3; 9 bases fit TRBD1. In germline, CDR1 is SGHRS, CDR2 YFSETQ. The CDR3 loop spans 16 amino acids. Trimming removed 2 bases from V and 1 base from J; junction bases left unmatched: 4. This CDR3 is CASSFGTGISGNTIYF. The CDR3 nucleotides are TGCGCCAGCAGCTTTGGGACAGGGATTTCTGGAAACACCATATATTTT.

This clonotype showed up many times. The CDR3 DNA is TGCGCCAGCAGCCAAGACCACCGACAGGGAGGGTATGGCTACACCTTC. It translates to CASSQDHRQGGYGYTF. V usage is TRBV4-3 and J usage is TRBJ1-2; 7 bases agree with TRBD1. The V and J ends lost 0 bases and 5 bases, in that order; junction bases with no gene match: 9. The CDR3 totals 16 residues. Germline lookup yields CDR1 LGHNA and CDR2 YSLEER.

V is TRBV4-2 and J is TRBJ2-2, with no clear D. Trimming removed 0 bases from V and 0 bases from J, with 14 bases in between. This CDR3 is built from 18 residues. Per the germline V gene, CDR1 is LGHNA and CDR2 is YNFKEQ. The CDR3 reads CASSQDRSAYANTGELFF. CDR3 coding DNA: TGTGCCAGCAGCCAAGATCGTTCCGCTTACGCGAACACCGGGGAGCTGTTTTTT.

The V call is TRBV15, the J call TRBJ1-1; D is ambiguous. Trimming removed 1 base from V and 0 bases from J, with 9 bases in between. The germline V gene encodes CDR1 LNHNV and CDR2 YYDKDF (reference sequence). CDR3 size: 15 residues. In DNA form, the CDR3 reads TGTGCCACCAGCAGAGGAGGATTCATGAACACTGAAGCTTTCTTT. Protein product: CATSRGGFMNTEAFF.

The sample holds a few counts of this clonotype. The V gene is TRBV4-3, the J gene TRBJ2-1; possibly TRBD1 or TRBD2 for D (5 bases each). The CDR3 consists of 15 residues. Trimming stripped 0 bases from V and 6 bases from J, with 12 bases between. The germline V gene encodes CDR1 LGHNA and CDR2 YSLEER. In DNA, the CDR3 is TGCGCCAGCAGCCAAGAGGTCACGAGGGGCAATGAGCAGTTCTTC. As protein: CASSQEVTRGNEQFF.

This clonotype was seen ten or more times. This chain uses TRBV9 with TRBJ1-4; a possible D gene is TRBD1 (5 bases). The CDR3 length is 16 residues. Germline assignment: CDR1 SGDLS and CDR2 YYNGEE. The V end lost 0 bases, the J end lost 7 bases, and 16 bases lay between the germline ends. The CDR3 nucleotides read TGTGCCAGCAGCGTAGGAGGGACGCAGTTTAGTGAAAAACTGTTTTTT. Protein sequence: CASSVGGTQFSEKLFF.

The chain uses TRBV10-2 and TRBJ2-5; D gene ambiguous. V lost 0 bases and J lost 0, with 8 bases in between. Germline loops: CDR1 WSHSY, CDR2 SAAADI. The CDR3 is made up of 15 amino acids. Here the CDR3 reads CASSESGRDQETQYF. In DNA, the CDR3 is TGCGCCAGCAGTGAGTCAGGACGGGACCAAGAGACCCAGTACTTC.

The rearrangement links TRBV4-3 to TRBJ2-7, with TRBD1 matching 7 bases. J gave up 3 bases and V 1 base, and 3 bases lay outside the gene matches. CDR1 is LGHNA and CDR2 is YSLEER in the germline V gene. This CDR3 has 14 residues. The DNA for the CDR3 is TGCGCCAGCAGCCAAGTTTCAGGGGGCTACGAGCAGTACTTC. As protein: CASSQVSGGYEQYF.

This clonotype was picked up many times. The rearrangement joins TRBV6-1 to TRBJ1-1, with D unresolved. Per germline, CDR1 MNHNS and CDR2 SASEGT. This CDR3 is 13 amino acids long. V was clipped by 7 bases and J by 1 base, with 10 bases between them. This CDR3 is CASNEAGNTEAFF. The DNA of the CDR3 is TGTGCCAGCAATGAGGCAGGGAACACTGAAGCTTTCTTT.

This clonotype was seen a few times. V gene TRBV7-2 combines with J gene TRBJ2-3, with D unresolved. This CDR3 comprises 16 residues. CDR1 is SGHTA and CDR2 is FQGNSA in the germline V gene. The V gene lost 5 bases and the J gene lost 4 bases, with 19 bases spanning the gap. The CDR3 DNA reads TGTGCCAGCAGCCCAGATAGGGCCTTGTGGTCAGATACGCAGTATTTT. It translates to CASSPDRALWSDTQYF.

This clonotype was counted between two and nine times. This chain uses TRBV7-2 with TRBJ2-4; D perhaps matches TRBD1 (6 bases). The V and J ends lost 10 bases and 9 bases respectively, with 10 bases between them. CDR1 SGHTA and CDR2 FQGNSA come from the germline V gene. The CDR3 is 10 residues long. The chain's CDR3 is CATGDAIQYF. CDR3 DNA: TGTGCCACAGGGGACGCCATTCAGTACTTC.

The rearrangement uses TRBV6-2 or TRBV6-3 and TRBJ2-7; perhaps TRBD1 as D (5 bases). The CDR3 consists of 14 residues. Deletions cut 2 bases from V and 4 bases from J, with 12 bases between. Looked up from germline, CDR1 is MNHEY and CDR2 is SVGEGT. As DNA, the CDR3 is TGTGCCAGCAGTTACGTAAAGGGGTCGTACGAGCAGTACTTC. This codes for CASSYVKGSYEQYF.

This clonotype was picked up a small number of times. The chain has TRBV29-1 and TRBJ2-5; 10 nucleotides agree with TRBD2. The CDR3 covers 13 residues. Germline CDR1 SQVTM, CDR2 ANQGSEA. With V trimmed by 2 bases and J by 5 bases, 2 bases remained unmatched. CDR3 in DNA: TGCAGCGTTGAATCTAGCGGGGGCGAGACCCAGTACTTC. It specifies CSVESSGGETQYF.

This clonotype was picked up many times. V is TRBV12-3 or TRBV12-4 and J is TRBJ2-3; 7 bases map to TRBD1. This CDR3 region has 14 residues. The V gene end was trimmed by 5 bases and the J gene end by 1 base; junction bases not matched to a gene: 3. CDR3 loop: CASSITGGTDTQYF. DNA of the CDR3: TGTGCCAGCAGTATAACAGGGGGCACAGATACGCAGTATTTT.

This clonotype was observed a handful of times. The chain employs TRBV30 and TRBJ1-2; perhaps TRBD1 as D (5 bases). Germline V gives CDR1 GTSNPN, CDR2 SVGIG (reference sequence). Trimming stripped 5 bases from V and 5 bases from J, with 12 bases between. The CDR3 extends over 12 amino acids. CDR3 sequence: CAWGSRVYGYTF. CDR3 bases: TGTGCCTGGGGTAGCAGGGTTTATGGCTACACCTTC.

CDR3 residues: CSVEIEGVGQPQHF. In DNA, the CDR3 is TGCAGCGTTGAAATCGAGGGGGTAGGGCAGCCCCAGCATTTT. The chain combines TRBV29-1 with TRBJ1-5, with D perhaps matching TRBD1 (6 bases). Germline V gene data show CDR1 as SQVTM and CDR2 as ANQGSEA. This CDR3 is built from 14 residues. The V gene lost 2 bases and the J gene lost 7 bases, with 15 bases spanning the gap.

This clonotype was observed a handful of times. The final CDR3 position lacks the conserved phenylalanine or tryptophan, pointing to a likely read error. Because the CDR3's place on the DNA is in doubt, the DNA is left out and the CDR3 is given as listed by TCRdb. This sequence joins TRBV19 and TRBJ2-1; the D call in the table, TRBD2, was not verified against the DNA. Germline assignment: CDR1 LNHDA and CDR2 SQIVND (reference sequence). The CDR3 totals 11 residues, both ends included. The chain's CDR3 is CASSPGGSLYI.

The sample holds a few counts of this clonotype. The V and J genes are TRBV20-1 and TRBJ2-5, with 10 positions matching TRBD2. J gave up 7 bases and V 5 bases, and 7 bases lay outside the gene matches. Germline V gives CDR1 DFQATT, CDR2 SNEGSKA (reference sequence). The CDR3 length is 13 residues. The CDR3 here is CSAVDSSGGTQYF. The CDR3 nucleotides read TGCAGTGCTGTTGACTCTAGCGGGGGGACCCAGTACTTC.

The chain couples TRBV6-1 to TRBJ1-2; D is undetermined. Germline loops: CDR1 MNHNS, CDR2 SASEGT. The V end lost 5 bases, the J end lost 7 bases, and 17 bases lay between the germline ends. The CDR3 has 14 residues. DNA of the CDR3: TGTGCCAGCAGTATCCGTGGCGGGAGGGCTGGCTACACCTTC. This codes for CASSIRGGRAGYTF.

This clonotype was detected a few times. This chain uses TRBV20-1 with TRBJ2-3; D is unresolved. V lost 0 bases and J lost 2, with 9 bases in between. Germline V gene lookup returns CDR1 DFQATT and CDR2 SNEGSKA (reference sequence). The CDR3 sequence is 14 residues long. The CDR3 sequence: CSARDRTVTDTQYF. Written as DNA, the CDR3 is TGCAGTGCTAGAGATAGGACGGTCACAGATACGCAGTATTTT.